This T cell receptor (beta chain) was identified in a study of blood T cell repertoires in COVID-19 (dated by TCRdb to the early 2020s). Regarding the research as a whole: Samples covering the acute and convalescent phases of COVID-19 were provided by collaborators in the United States, Italy and Spain. The prospective study material was composed of cDNA or gDNA derived from T cells, B-cell-depleted T cells, or PBMCs. Deeply sampled blood TCRbeta repertoires from subjects exposed to, actively infected with, or recovered from COVID-19 were included in the dataset. The repertoires were released in a freely available public database meant as a resource for research on the immune response to SARS-CoV-2. The samples were drawn from two sources: the first 160 participants of the ongoing ImmuneRACE study, and over 1,000 subjects contributed by 6 global collaborators. The sample metadata nearly always contained a de-identified subject ID, COVID-19 status, age in years and sex. Where HLA class I and class II types were available, the types were taken from metadata supplied by the sample provider, not from assay-based typing.

Enrolling through a virtual design, the prospective study's participants ranged in age from roughly 18 to 90 years and lived across approximately 25 United States geographic areas. In the prospective study, cohorts were assigned on the basis of participant-reported clinical history obtained from a screening survey and a study questionnaire. Exposed participants were defined as having been in contact with someone with a PCR-confirmed or clinician-diagnosed COVID-19 case within 2 weeks of study entry. In the prospective study, mobile phlebotomists collected whole blood, serum and a nasopharyngeal or oropharyngeal swab from each participant. Additional blood draws and questionnaires over an approximately two-month period could optionally be provided by prospective study participants. Before DNA extraction, prospective study blood samples were shipped either frozen or at room temperature. A word on this clone: Its cognate antigen has yet to be identified. No base quality information exists; no much larger clone differs at one position.

The immunoSEQ Assay, a bias-controlled multiplex PCR, was used to amplify TCRbeta CDR3 regions from genomic DNA. Concerning the study's data processing: Nucleated cell counts per sample were estimated from amplification of reference gene primers within the assay. To quantify the absolute abundance of each unique TCRbeta CDR3 rearrangement, sequence reads were collapsed and filtered. For each sample, productive Simpson clonality was calculated by taking the square root of Simpson's diversity index across productive rearrangements. TCRdb's version of the immuneACCESS table is confined to in-frame rearrangements and falls short of the full clone set. An unresolved V gene accounts for under half of the shortfall where checked; the remainder is of unknown origin. V and J calls and clone size are given by that table; D and trimming were obtained from the DNA. The sample yields roughly 150,000 clones; around 90% were counted once. The top ten clones comprise 4% of the sample.

Including the terminal cysteine and phenylalanine, the CDR3 comprises 13 residues. Only CDR3 DNA remains: 39 bases, in frame from the first base. V is reduced by 2 bases and J by 10 bases, leaving a spacing of 14 bases between them. According to the germline V gene, CDR1 reads MNHNS and CDR2 reads SASEGT. Beyond this particular receptor, the publication reports: The amount of clinical and demographic metadata varied by source and participant and was provided uncurated.

The specimen was PBMCs or T cells enriched from blood (not recorded which). The clonotype was recovered from a woman aged 40 to 50 who had been exposed to COVID-19. The rearranged segments are TRBV6-1 and TRBJ1-1; confidence is insufficient to name the D gene. The CDR3 here reads CASSELAPPGAFF. The DNA sequence reads TGTGCCAGCAGTGAACTAGCACCCCCTGGAGCTTTCTTT.